A selection of T cell receptor beta chains follows, all from one sample in a study of shared T cell receptors in the human thymus. Assay: immunoSEQ multiplex PCR; the TCRdb copy retains only in-frame clones and omits some. This sample carries hundreds of thousands of clones, around 87% of them seen once, and the ten largest clones take 0.0094%. Another study also made use of these data, one on human thymus T cells.

Sequenced sample: thymocytes. These receptors all come from a boy under two years old with a congenital heart defect. Both conserved end residues are part of each CDR3. A D gene is named only where the DNA matches it firmly. Clone size is not always given. Where it is, it says once, few, many or a class for expanded clones.

CDR3aa,CDR3nt,abundance,j_gene,d_gene,v_gene
CATSQAGVYNEQFF,TGTGCCACCTCTCAAGCGGGAGTCTACAATGAGCAGTTCTTC,NA,TRBJ2-1,TRBD2,TRBV28
CASSQSRDRSRARYF,TGTGCCAGCAGCCAATCCCGGGACAGGTCACGAGCGCGGTACTTC,NA,TRBJ2-7,TRBD1,TRBV14
CASSARTSGRAWNEQFF,TGTGCCAGCAGTGCTCGGACTAGCGGGAGGGCCTGGAATGAGCAGTTCTTC,NA,TRBJ2-1,TRBD2,TRBV2
CASSAPTGTRAQRSFKTIYF,TGTGCCAGCAGTGCACCAACGGGCACGAGGGCGCAACGGAGTTTTAAGACCATATATTTT,NA,TRBJ1-3,NA,TRBV28
CSVDYNTEAFF,TGCAGCGTTGATTATAACACTGAAGCTTTCTTT,once,TRBJ1-1,NA,TRBV29-1
CASNDRDTNTEAFF,TGTGCCAGCAATGACCGGGACACTAACACTGAAGCTTTCTTT,NA,TRBJ1-1,NA,TRBV6-6
CASSLGQATSGNTIYF,TGCGCCAGCAGCTTAGGACAGGCTACTTCTGGAAACACCATATATTTT,NA,TRBJ1-3,TRBD1,TRBV5-1
CASSTERRSLAKNIQYF,TGTGCCAGCAGTACGGAGCGGAGGTCTCTAGCCAAAAACATTCAGTACTTC,NA,TRBJ2-4,NA,TRBV27
CASSQIRDKRNYGYTF,TGCGCCAGCAGCCAGATTAGGGACAAAAGAAACTATGGCTACACCTTC,NA,TRBJ1-2,NA,TRBV4-3
CASRGGHGYTF,TGCGCCAGCAGAGGGGGTCATGGCTACACCTTC,NA,TRBJ1-2,NA,TRBV5-1
CASSPLETGGSDTEAFF,TGTGCCAGTAGTCCCCTGGAGACAGGGGGCAGTGACACTGAAGCTTTCTTT,few,TRBJ1-1,TRBD1,TRBV19
CATSRDGGARGYTF,TGTGCCACCAGCAGAGATGGGGGGGCGCGGGGCTACACCTTC,NA,TRBJ1-2,NA,TRBV15
CASSVALAASTDTQYF,TGTGCCAGCAGCGTAGCCCTAGCGGCTAGCACAGATACGCAGTATTTT,few,TRBJ2-3,TRBD2,TRBV9
CASSFTGGRGNQPQHF,TGTGCCAGCAGTTTTACAGGGGGCAGGGGCAATCAGCCCCAGCATTTT,NA,TRBJ1-5,TRBD1,TRBV28
CASSVGGTGNSPLHF,TGCGCCAGCAGCGTGGGCGGGACAGGGAATTCACCCCTCCACTTT,NA,TRBJ1-6,TRBD1,TRBV5-1
CASSQAWTGVRLSNQPQHF,TGCGCCAGCAGCCAAGCTTGGACAGGAGTTCGCCTTAGCAATCAGCCCCAGCATTTT,NA,TRBJ1-5,TRBD1,TRBV4-3
CASSLTSGRRSSYNEQFF,TGTGCCAGCAGCTTGACTAGCGGGAGGCGAAGCTCCTACAATGAGCAGTTCTTC,NA,TRBJ2-1,TRBD2,TRBV5-8
CASSHGQGMSNQPQHF,TGTGCCAGCAGTCACGGACAGGGGATGAGCAATCAGCCCCAGCATTTT,NA,TRBJ1-5,TRBD1,TRBV28
CASSLFLWTGRILRSGNTIYF,TGTGCCAGCAGTTTATTCCTGTGGACAGGGAGAATACTCCGCTCTGGAAACACCATATATTTT,few,TRBJ1-3,TRBD1,TRBV28
CASSEGLAPNQETQYF,TGTGCCAGCAGTGAGGGCCTAGCGCCCAACCAAGAGACCCAGTACTTC,NA,TRBJ2-5,NA,TRBV6-1
CASSSTDRGIGEQYF,TGTGCCAGCAGCTCCACCGACAGGGGCATTGGGGAGCAGTACTTC,NA,TRBJ2-7,TRBD1,TRBV7-9
CASSLIPTESIYGYTF,TGTGCCAGCAGCTTGATCCCAACAGAGTCAATTTATGGCTACACCTTC,NA,TRBJ1-2,NA,TRBV7-6
CATSRDLQGDEQFF,TGTGCCACCAGCAGGGACCTCCAGGGGGATGAGCAGTTCTTC,NA,TRBJ2-1,TRBD1,TRBV15
CASSARGFHGNTIYF,TGTGCCAGCAGTGCCAGGGGGTTCCACGGAAACACCATATATTTT,NA,TRBJ1-3,TRBD1,TRBV6-1
CASSVQGPERESTGELFF,TGTGCCAGCAGTGTCCAAGGCCCTGAGCGGGAGTCCACCGGGGAGCTGTTTTTT,NA,TRBJ2-2,TRBD2,TRBV28
CASSLPGQGARNYGYTF,TGTGCCAGCAGCTTACCGGGACAGGGGGCCCGAAACTATGGCTACACCTTC,NA,TRBJ1-2,TRBD1,TRBV5-6
CASSPDRSTLWGYTF,TGTGCCAGCTCACCGGACAGGAGTACTCTATGGGGCTACACCTTC,NA,TRBJ1-2,TRBD1,TRBV18
CASSQSRGVREQYF,TGCGCCAGCAGCCAATCCAGGGGAGTCCGCGAGCAGTACTTC,NA,TRBJ2-7,NA,TRBV4-3
CASSPPGLAGEKQFF,TGTGCCAGCAGCCCCCCAGGACTAGCGGGAGAGAAGCAGTTCTTC,NA,TRBJ2-1,TRBD2,TRBV2
CASSHTGTVNQPQHF,TGTGCCAGCAGCCATACCGGGACAGTCAATCAGCCCCAGCATTTT,NA,TRBJ1-5,TRBD1,TRBV7-9
CASRVSTSGGTSQETQYF,TGTGCCAGCAGAGTAAGCACTAGCGGGGGGACGAGTCAAGAGACCCAGTACTTC,NA,TRBJ2-5,TRBD2,TRBV2
CASSLAWRQGSNEQYF,TGTGCCAGCAGCTTAGCGTGGCGGCAGGGATCCAACGAGCAGTACTTC,NA,TRBJ2-7,NA,TRBV7-9
CASSLALSGTSDSGNTIYF,TGTGCCAGCAGCTTGGCCCTTTCTGGGACTTCAGACTCTGGAAACACCATATATTTT,NA,TRBJ1-3,NA,TRBV5-6
CASSPPRGRGGNTIYF,TGTGCCAGCTCACCACCCAGGGGCCGAGGCGGAAACACCATATATTTT,few,TRBJ1-3,NA,TRBV18
CASSLEGVLAMYQETQYF,TGCGCCAGCAGCTTGGAAGGGGTTCTAGCGATGTACCAAGAGACCCAGTACTTC,once,TRBJ2-5,NA,TRBV5-1
CASSREGVYNSPLHF,TGTGCCAGCAGCCGAGAGGGGGTGTATAATTCACCCCTCCACTTT,NA,TRBJ1-6,NA,TRBV7-2
CAWSPRGLARYNEQFF,TGTGCCTGGAGTCCGAGGGGACTAGCGAGATACAATGAGCAGTTCTTC,NA,TRBJ2-1,TRBD2,TRBV30
CATSAPLRVEAFF,TGTGCCACCAGCGCCCCACTGAGAGTTGAAGCTTTCTTT,NA,TRBJ1-1,NA,TRBV25-1
CASSQDRQGRNSPLHF,TGCGCCAGCAGCCAAGATCGCCAGGGGAGAAATTCACCCCTCCACTTT,once,TRBJ1-6,NA,TRBV4-3
CASSLFSQGGVNEQFF,TGTGCCAGCAGCTTATTTTCACAGGGAGGGGTCAATGAGCAGTTCTTC,NA,TRBJ2-1,NA,TRBV5-6
CASSLAAGTAYNEQFF,TGTGCCAGCAGCTTAGCGGCGGGGACCGCCTACAATGAGCAGTTCTTC,NA,TRBJ2-1,NA,TRBV7-2
CASSDSEYNEQFF,TGTGCCAGCAGTGACTCGGAGTACAATGAGCAGTTCTTC,NA,TRBJ2-1,NA,TRBV6-4
CASSPGQGTTIYF,TGTGCCAGCAGCCCCGGACAGGGAACCACCATATATTTT,NA,TRBJ1-3,TRBD1,TRBV7-3
CASGPGQLQETQYF,TGTGCCAGCGGACCGGGACAGCTCCAAGAGACCCAGTACTTC,NA,TRBJ2-5,TRBD1,TRBV28
CASSLTGTGVGYEKLFF,TGTGCCAGCAGCCTCACCGGGACAGGGGTGGGCTATGAAAAACTGTTTTTT,once,TRBJ1-4,TRBD1,TRBV28